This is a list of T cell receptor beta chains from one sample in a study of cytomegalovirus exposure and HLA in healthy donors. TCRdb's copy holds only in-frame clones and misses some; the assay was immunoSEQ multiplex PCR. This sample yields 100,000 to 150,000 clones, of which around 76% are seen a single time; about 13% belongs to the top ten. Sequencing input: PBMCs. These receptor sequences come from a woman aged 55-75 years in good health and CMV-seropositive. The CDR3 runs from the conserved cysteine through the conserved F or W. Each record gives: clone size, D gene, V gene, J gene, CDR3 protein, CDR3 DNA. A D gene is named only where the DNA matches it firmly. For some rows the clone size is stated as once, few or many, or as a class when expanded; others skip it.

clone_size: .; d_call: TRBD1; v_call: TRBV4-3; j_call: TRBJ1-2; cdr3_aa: CASSQGQGARGYGYTF; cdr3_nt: TGCGCCAGCAGCCAAGGACAGGGGGCGCGGGGCTATGGCTACACCTTC
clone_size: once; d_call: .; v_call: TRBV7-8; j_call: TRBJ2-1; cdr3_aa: CASSLRGRIYNEQFF; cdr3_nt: TGTGCCAGCAGCTTGCGAGGGAGGATCTACAATGAGCAGTTCTTC
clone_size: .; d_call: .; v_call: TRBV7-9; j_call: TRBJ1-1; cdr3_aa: CASSLALGGTEAFF; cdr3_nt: TGTGCCAGCAGCTTAGCGTTGGGGGGCACTGAAGCTTTCTTT
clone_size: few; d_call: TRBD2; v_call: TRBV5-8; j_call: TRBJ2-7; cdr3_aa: CASSLGTFSGSNEQYF; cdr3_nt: TGTGCCAGCAGCTTGGGTACATTTAGCGGGAGTAACGAGCAGTACTTC
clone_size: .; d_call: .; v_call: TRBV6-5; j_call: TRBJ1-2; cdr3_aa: CVGTPDRHANYGYTF; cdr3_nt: TGTGTCGGCACCCCCGACAGGCATGCTAACTATGGCTACACCTTC
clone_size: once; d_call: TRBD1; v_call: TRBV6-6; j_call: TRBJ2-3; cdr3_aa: CASSRRDRSTDTQYF; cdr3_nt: TGTGCCAGCAGTCGACGGGACAGAAGCACAGATACGCAGTATTTT
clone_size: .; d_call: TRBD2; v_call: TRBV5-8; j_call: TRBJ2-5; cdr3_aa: CASSKGLAGGSYQETQYF; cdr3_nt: TGTGCCAGCAGCAAGGGACTAGCGGGGGGATCGTACCAAGAGACCCAGTACTTC
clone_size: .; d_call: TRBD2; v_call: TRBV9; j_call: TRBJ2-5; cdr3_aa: CASSVGTSGGSAQETQYF; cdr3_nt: TGTGCCAGCAGCGTAGGGACTAGCGGGGGATCCGCCCAAGAGACCCAGTACTTC
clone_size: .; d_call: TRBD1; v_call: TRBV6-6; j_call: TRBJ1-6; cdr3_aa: CASSLPGTGNSPLHF; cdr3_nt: TGTGCCAGCAGTCTCCCCGGGACAGGGAATTCACCCCTCCACTTT
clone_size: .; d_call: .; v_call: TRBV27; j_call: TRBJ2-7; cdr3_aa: CASRVGARVSYEQYF; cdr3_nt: TGTGCCAGCAGGGTGGGCGCCAGAGTGTCTTACGAGCAGTACTTC
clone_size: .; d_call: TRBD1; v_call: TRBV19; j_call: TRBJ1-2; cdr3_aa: CASSIIGTGYGYTF; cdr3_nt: TGTGCCAGTAGTATTATAGGGACAGGGTATGGCTACACCTTC
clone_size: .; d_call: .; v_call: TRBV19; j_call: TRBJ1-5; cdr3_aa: CASSMRQGMTQPQHF; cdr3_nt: TGTGCCAGTAGTATGCGGCAGGGGATGACGCAGCCCCAGCATTTT
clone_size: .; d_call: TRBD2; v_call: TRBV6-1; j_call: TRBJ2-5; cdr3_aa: CASSELAGDQETQYF; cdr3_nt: TGTGCCAGCAGTGAACTAGCGGGGGACCAAGAGACCCAGTACTTC
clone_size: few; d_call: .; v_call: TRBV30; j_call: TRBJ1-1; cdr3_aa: CAWSTGLGAFF; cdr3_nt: TGTGCCTGGAGTACGGGCCTTGGGGCCTTCTTT
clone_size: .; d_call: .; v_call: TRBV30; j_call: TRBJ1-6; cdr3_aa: CASTSGIWNSPLHF; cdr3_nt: TGTGCCTCAACCTCGGGGATTTGGAATTCACCCCTCCACTTT
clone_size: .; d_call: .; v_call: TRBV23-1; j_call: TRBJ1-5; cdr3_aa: CASSPGPRKSSNQPQHF; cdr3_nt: TGCGCCAGCAGTCCAGGTCCCCGGAAGAGCAGCAATCAGCCCCAGCATTTT
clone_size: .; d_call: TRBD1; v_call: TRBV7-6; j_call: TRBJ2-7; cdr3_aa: CASSLDLTGPEQYF; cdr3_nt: TGTGCCAGCAGCTTAGACTTGACAGGGCCCGAGCAGTACTTC
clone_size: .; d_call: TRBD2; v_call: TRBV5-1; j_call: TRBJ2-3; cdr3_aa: CASSLRLADTDTQYF; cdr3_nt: TGCGCCAGCAGCTTGCGTCTAGCGGACACAGATACGCAGTATTTT
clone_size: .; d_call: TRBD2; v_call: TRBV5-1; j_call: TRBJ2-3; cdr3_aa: CASSLGPSSGRAGTDTQYF; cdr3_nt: TGCGCCAGCAGCTTGGGCCCGTCTAGCGGGAGGGCCGGCACAGATACGCAGTATTTT
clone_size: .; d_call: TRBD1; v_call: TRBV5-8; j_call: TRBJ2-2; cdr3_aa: CASRRRTGSTGELFF; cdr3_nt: TGTGCCAGCAGACGGAGGACAGGGAGCACCGGGGAGCTGTTTTTT
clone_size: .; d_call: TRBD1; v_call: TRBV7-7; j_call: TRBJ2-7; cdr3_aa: CASSPRAGGHEQYF; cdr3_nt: TGTGCTAGCAGCCCCAGGGCAGGGGGCCACGAGCAGTACTTC
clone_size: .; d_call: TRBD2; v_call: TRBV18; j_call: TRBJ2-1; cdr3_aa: CASSPWTSGISYNEQFF; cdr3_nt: TGTGCCAGCTCACCCTGGACTAGCGGGATCTCCTACAATGAGCAGTTCTTC
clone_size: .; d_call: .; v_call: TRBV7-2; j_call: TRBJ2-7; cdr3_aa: CASSLAGGTYEQYF; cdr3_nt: TGTGCCAGCAGCTTAGCAGGCGGGACCTACGAGCAGTACTTC
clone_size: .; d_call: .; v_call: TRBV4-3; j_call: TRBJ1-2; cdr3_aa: CASSQAVGQNYGYTF; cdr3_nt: TGCGCCAGCAGCCAAGCCGTTGGACAGAACTATGGCTACACCTTC
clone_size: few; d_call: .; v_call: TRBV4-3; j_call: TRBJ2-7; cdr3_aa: CASSPLGRDSLTYEQYF; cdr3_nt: TGCGCCAGCAGCCCTTTGGGGCGGGACAGCCTGACCTACGAGCAGTACTTC
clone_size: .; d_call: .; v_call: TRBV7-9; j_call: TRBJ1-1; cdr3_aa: CASSPHVREAFF; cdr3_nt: TGTGCCAGCAGCCCCCATGTACGGGAAGCTTTCTTT
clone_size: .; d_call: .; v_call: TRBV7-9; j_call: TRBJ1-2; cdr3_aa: CASSETGGSNYGYTF; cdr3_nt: TGTGCCAGCAGCGAGACGGGAGGGTCTAACTATGGCTACACCTTC
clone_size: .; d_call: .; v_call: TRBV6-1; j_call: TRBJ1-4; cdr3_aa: CASSPGNNEKLFF; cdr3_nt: TGTGCCAGCAGCCCCGGGAATAATGAAAAACTGTTTTTT
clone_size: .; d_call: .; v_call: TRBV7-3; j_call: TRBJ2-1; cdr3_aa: CASSPQGSYNEQFF; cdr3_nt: TGTGCCAGCAGCCCTCAGGGCTCCTACAATGAGCAGTTCTTC
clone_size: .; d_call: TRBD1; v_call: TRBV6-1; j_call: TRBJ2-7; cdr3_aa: CASSELLWTGGEQYF; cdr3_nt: TGTGCCAGCAGTGAACTTTTGTGGACAGGGGGCGAGCAGTACTTC
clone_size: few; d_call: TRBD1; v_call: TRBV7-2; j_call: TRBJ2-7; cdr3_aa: CASSYGQGLYEQYF; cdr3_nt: TGTGCCAGCAGCTACGGACAGGGGCTTTACGAGCAGTACTTC
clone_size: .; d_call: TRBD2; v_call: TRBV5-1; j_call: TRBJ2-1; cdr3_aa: CASSLVLAGGLNEQFF; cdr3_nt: TGCGCCAGCAGCTTGGTGCTAGCGGGAGGTTTAAATGAGCAGTTCTTC
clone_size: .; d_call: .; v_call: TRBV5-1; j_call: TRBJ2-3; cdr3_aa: CASRPGRGGVADTQYF; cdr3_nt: TGCGCCAGCAGACCCGGCAGGGGAGGGGTCGCAGATACGCAGTATTTT
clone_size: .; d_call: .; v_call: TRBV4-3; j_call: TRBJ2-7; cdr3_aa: CASSQDPGPYEQYF; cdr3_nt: TGCGCCAGCAGCCAAGATCCAGGGCCATACGAGCAGTACTTC
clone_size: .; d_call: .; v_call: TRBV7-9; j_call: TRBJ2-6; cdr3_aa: CASSLREAGANVLTF; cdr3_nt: TGTGCCAGCAGCCTCAGGGAAGCTGGGGCCAACGTCCTGACTTTC
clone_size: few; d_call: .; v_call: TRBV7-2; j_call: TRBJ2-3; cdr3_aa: CASSSSSTDTQYF; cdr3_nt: TGTGCCAGCAGCTCTTCTAGCACAGATACGCAGTATTTT
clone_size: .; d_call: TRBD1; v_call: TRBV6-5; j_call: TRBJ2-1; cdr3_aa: CASSPRTGAYNEQFF; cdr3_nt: TGTGCCAGCAGTCCGAGGACAGGGGCCTACAATGAGCAGTTCTTC
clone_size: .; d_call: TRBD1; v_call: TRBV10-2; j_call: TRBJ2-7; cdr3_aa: CASRQGLSYEQYF; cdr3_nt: TGCGCCAGCAGACAGGGGCTCTCCTACGAGCAGTACTTC
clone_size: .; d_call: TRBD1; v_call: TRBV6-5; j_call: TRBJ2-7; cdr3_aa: CASSLRTGGTYEQYF; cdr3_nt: TGTGCCAGCAGTCTTCGGACAGGGGGCACCTACGAGCAGTACTTC
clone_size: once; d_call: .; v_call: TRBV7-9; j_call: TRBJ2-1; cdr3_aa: CASSLLTNNEQFF; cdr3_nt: TGTGCCAGCAGCTTACTCACAAACAATGAGCAGTTCTTC
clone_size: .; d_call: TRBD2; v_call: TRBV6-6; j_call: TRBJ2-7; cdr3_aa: CASSRGLAGIREQYF; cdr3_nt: TGTGCCAGCAGCCGAGGACTAGCGGGGATTAGGGAGCAGTACTTC
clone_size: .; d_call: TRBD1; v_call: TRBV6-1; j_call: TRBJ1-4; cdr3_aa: CASSDGLGQGNEKLFF; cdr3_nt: TGTGCCAGCAGTGATGGCCTGGGACAGGGAAATGAAAAACTGTTTTTT
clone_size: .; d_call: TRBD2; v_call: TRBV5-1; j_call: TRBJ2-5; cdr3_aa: CASSLEASGGVNQETQYF; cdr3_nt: TGCGCCAGCAGCTTGGAGGCTAGCGGGGGTGTAAATCAAGAGACCCAGTACTTC
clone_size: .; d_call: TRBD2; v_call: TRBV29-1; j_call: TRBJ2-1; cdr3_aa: CSVTAGLNNEQFF; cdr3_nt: TGCAGCGTGACAGCGGGACTCAACAATGAGCAGTTCTTC
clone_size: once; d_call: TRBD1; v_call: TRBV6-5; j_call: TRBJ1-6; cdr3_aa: CASRQGVEVDLHF; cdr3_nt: TGTGCCAGCAGACAGGGGGTAGAGGTTGACCTCCACTTT
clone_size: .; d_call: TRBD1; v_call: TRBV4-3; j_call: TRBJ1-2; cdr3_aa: CASSQMGDRAYGYTF; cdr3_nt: TGCGCCAGCAGCCAGATGGGGGACAGGGCCTATGGCTACACCTTC
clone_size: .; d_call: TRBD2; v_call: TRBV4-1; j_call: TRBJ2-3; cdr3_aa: CASSQAGLAGITDTQYF; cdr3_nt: TGCGCCAGCAGCCAAGCGGGACTAGCGGGGATCACAGATACGCAGTATTTT
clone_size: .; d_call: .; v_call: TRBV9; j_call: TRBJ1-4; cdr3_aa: CASSVDGSGEKLFF; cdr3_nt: TGTGCCAGCAGCGTAGACGGTTCGGGGGAAAAACTGTTTTTT
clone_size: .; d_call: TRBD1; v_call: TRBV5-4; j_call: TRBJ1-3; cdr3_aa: CASSRDREAGNTIYF; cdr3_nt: TGTGCCAGCAGCCGGGACAGGGAAGCTGGAAACACCATATATTTT
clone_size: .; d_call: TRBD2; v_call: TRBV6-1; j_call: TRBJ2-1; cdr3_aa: CASSESTSGVGSYNEQFF; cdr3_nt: TGTGCCAGCAGCGAATCGACTAGCGGCGTTGGCTCCTACAATGAGCAGTTCTTC